The present T cell receptor beta chain was sequenced within a study of blood T cells in healthy people across ages. Combining a sample-barcoded 5' primer with a J-beta primer mix, a second PCR ran for roughly 7 to 11 cycles. Every sample gave at least 2.5 million paired-end reads containing CDR3. TCRdb called the 5' RACE reads again in MiXCR, with one record for every CDR3 protein. The sample has approximately 1,000,000 distinct CDR3 sequences; more than 30% are singletons. The sequence was obtained from a man between 18 and 35 years old in good health. Sequencing used blood.

The CDR3 DNA reads as TGTGCCAGCTCCCCAGCGGGGCTGGGAGAGACCCAGTACTTC. This encodes CASSPAGLGETQYF. This chain links TRBV18 with TRBJ2-5, with TRBD2 matching over 7 bases. Trimming took 6 bases from V and 4 from J; bases not matched to a gene: 8. Looked up from germline, CDR1 is KGHSH and CDR2 is LQKENI. The CDR3 sequence is 14 residues long. The whole variable domain, filled in from reference TRBV18 and TRBJ2-5, reads NAGVMQNPRHLVRRRGQEARLRCSPMKGHSHVYWYRQLPEEGLKFMVYLQKENIIDESGMPKERFSAEFPKEGPSILRIQQVVRGDSAAYFCASSPAGLGETQYFGPGTRLLVL.